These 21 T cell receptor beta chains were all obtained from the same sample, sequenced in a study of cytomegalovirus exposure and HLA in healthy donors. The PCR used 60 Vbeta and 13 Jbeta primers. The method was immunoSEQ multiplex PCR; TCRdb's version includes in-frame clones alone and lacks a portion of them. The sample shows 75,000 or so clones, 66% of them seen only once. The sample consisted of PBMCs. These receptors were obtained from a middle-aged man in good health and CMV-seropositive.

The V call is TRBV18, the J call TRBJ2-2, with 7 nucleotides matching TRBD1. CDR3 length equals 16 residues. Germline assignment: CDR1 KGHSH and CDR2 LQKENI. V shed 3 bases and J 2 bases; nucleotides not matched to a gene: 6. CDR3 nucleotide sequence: TGTGCCAGCTCACCGGGACAGTTAGTAAACACCGGGGAGCTGTTTTTT. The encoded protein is CASSPGQLVNTGELFF.

The CDR3 sequence: CASSPGQLSTDTQYF. CDR3 nucleotides: TGTGCCAGCAGTCCTGGACAGTTAAGCACAGATACGCAGTATTTT. This chain connects TRBV6-5 to TRBJ2-3, with D tentatively TRBD1 (6 bases). This CDR3 has 15 amino acids. Per the germline V gene, CDR1 is MNHEY and CDR2 is SVGAGI. The V and J ends lost 5 bases and 0 bases respectively, with 12 bases between them.

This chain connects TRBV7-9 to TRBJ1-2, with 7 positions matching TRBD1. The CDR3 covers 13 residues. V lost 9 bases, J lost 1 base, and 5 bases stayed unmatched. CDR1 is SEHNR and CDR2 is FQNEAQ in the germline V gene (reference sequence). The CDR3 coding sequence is TGTGCCAGTTCGACAGGGATTAACTATGGCTACACCTTC. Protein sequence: CASSTGINYGYTF.

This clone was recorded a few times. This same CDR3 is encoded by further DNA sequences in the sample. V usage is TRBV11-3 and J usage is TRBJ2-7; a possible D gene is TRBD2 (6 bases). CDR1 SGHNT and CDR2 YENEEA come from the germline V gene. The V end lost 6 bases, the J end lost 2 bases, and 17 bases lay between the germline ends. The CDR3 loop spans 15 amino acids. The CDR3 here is CASSQRERRAYEQYF. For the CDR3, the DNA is TGTGCCAGCAGTCAGAGGGAGAGGAGGGCCTACGAGCAGTACTTC.

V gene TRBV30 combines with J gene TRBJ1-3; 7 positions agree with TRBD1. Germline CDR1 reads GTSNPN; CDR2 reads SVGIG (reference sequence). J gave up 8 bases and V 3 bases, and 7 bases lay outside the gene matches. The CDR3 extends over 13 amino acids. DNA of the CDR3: TGTGCCTGGAGCAGGGGGAGAGAATACACCATATATTTT. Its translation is CAWSRGREYTIYF.

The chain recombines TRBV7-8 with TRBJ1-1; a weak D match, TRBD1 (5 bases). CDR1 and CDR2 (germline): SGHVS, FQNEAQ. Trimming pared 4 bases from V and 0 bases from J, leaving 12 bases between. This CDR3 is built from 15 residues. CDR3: CASSSFRGMNTEAFF. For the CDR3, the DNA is TGTGCCAGCAGCTCTTTTCGGGGGATGAACACTGAAGCTTTCTTT.

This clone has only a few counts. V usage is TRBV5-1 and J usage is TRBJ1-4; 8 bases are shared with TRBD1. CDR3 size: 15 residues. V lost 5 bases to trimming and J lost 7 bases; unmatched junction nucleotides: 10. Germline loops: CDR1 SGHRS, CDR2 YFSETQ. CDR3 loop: CASSFYQGAGEKLFF. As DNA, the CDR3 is TGCGCCAGCAGTTTTTACCAGGGGGCAGGTGAAAAACTGTTTTTT.

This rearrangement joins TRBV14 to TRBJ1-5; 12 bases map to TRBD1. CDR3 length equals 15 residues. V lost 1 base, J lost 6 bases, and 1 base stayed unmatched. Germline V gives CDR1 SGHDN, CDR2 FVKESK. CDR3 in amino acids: CASSQGDRGRQPQHF. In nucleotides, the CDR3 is TGTGCCAGCAGCCAAGGGGACAGGGGGCGTCAGCCCCAGCATTTT.

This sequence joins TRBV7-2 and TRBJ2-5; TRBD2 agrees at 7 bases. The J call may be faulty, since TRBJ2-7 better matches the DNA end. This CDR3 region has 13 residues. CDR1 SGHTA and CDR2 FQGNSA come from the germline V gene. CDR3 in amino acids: CASSRTGGYEQYF. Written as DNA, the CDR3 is TGTGCCAGCAGCCGGACGGGAGGATACGAGCAGTACTTC.

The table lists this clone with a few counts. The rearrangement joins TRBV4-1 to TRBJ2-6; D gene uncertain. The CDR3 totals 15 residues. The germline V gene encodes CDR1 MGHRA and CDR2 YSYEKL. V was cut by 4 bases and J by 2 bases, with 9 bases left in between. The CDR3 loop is CASSLSLAGANVLTF. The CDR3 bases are TGCGCCAGCAGCCTCAGTCTTGCTGGGGCCAACGTCCTGACTTTC.

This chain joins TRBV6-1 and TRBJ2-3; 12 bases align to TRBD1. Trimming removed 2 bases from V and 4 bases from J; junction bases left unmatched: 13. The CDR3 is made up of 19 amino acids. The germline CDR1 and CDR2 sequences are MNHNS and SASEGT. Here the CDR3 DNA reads TGTGCCAGCAGTGAACTGGGGACAGGGGGCAAGATACCCCCAGATACGCAGTATTTT. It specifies CASSELGTGGKIPPDTQYF.

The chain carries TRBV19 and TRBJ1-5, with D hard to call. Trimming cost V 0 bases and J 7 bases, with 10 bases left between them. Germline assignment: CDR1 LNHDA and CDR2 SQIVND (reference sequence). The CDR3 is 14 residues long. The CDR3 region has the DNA TGTGCCAGTAGTATAGAAGAGGGAATCCAGCCCCAGCATTTT. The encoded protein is CASSIEEGIQPQHF. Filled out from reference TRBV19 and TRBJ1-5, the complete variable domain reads DGGITQSPKYLFRKEGQNVTLSCEQNLNHDAMYWYRQDPGQGLRLIYYSQIVNDFQKGDIAEGYSVSREKKESFPLTVTSAQKNPTAFYLCASSIEEGIQPQHFGDGTRLSIL.

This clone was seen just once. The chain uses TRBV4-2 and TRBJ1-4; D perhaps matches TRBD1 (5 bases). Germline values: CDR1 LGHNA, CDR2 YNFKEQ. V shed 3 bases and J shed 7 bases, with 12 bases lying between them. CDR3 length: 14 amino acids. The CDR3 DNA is TGTGCCAGCAGCCAGGGGCAGGGCGGTGAAAAACTGTTTTTT. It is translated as CASSQGQGGEKLFF.

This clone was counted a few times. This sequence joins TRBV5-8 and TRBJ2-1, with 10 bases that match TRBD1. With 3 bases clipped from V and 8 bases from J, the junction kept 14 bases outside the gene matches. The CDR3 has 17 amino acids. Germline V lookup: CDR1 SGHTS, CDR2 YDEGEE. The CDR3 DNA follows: TGTGCCAGCAGCTACGCGAAGGGGGACAGGGGCCACTATGAGCAGTTCTTC. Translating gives CASSYAKGDRGHYEQFF.

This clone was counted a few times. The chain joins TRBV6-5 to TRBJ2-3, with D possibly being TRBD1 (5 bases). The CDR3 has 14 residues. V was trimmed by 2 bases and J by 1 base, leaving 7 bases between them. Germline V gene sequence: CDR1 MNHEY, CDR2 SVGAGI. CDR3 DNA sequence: TGTGCCAGCAGTTACGAAGGGGGCACAGATACGCAGTATTTT. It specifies CASSYEGGTDTQYF.

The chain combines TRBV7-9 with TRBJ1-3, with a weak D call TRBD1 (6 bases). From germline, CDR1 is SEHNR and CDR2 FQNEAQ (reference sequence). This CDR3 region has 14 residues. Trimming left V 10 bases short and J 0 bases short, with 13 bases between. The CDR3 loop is CATRGGGSGNTIYF. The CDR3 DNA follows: TGTGCCACCAGGGGTGGAGGCTCTGGAAACACCATATATTTT.

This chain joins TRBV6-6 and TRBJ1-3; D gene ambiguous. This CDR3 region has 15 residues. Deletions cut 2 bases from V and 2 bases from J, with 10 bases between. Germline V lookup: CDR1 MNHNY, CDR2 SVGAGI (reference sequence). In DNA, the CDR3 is TGTGCCAGCAGTTACGTGACACCGGCTGGAAACACCATATATTTT. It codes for CASSYVTPAGNTIYF.

The CDR3 here is CASSETGSLNTQYF. CDR3 nucleotide sequence: TGTGCCAGCAGTGAGACAGGGAGCCTTAATACGCAGTATTTT. The chain links TRBV6-1 to TRBJ2-3; 7 bases line up with TRBD1. The V gene end was trimmed by 3 bases and the J gene end by 7 bases; junction bases not matched to a gene: 7. Germline values: CDR1 MNHNS, CDR2 SASEGT. This CDR3 has 14 residues.

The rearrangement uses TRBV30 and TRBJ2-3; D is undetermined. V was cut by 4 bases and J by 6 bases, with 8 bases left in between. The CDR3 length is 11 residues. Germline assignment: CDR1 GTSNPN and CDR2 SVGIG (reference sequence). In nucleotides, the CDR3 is TGTGCCTGGATCCCAGGTGATACGCAGTATTTT. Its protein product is CAWIPGDTQYF.

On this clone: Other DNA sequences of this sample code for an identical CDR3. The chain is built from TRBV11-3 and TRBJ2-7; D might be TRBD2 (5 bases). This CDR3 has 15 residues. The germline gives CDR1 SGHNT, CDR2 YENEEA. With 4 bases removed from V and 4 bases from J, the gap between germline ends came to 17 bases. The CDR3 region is CASSYKQRAAYEQYF. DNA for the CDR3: TGTGCCAGCAGCTACAAGCAGAGGGCGGCATACGAGCAGTACTTC.

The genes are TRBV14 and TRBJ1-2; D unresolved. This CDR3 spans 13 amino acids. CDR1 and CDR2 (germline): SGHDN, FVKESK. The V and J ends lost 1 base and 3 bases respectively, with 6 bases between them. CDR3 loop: CASSQGLHYGYTF. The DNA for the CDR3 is TGTGCCAGCAGCCAAGGACTGCACTATGGCTACACCTTC.